The source of this TCR beta chain is a study of memory CD4+ T cells and cytomegalovirus serostatus. At the level of the study: Healthy Belgian adult donors included about nine CMV-positive and 24 CMV-negative people.

V was cut by 3 bases and J by 8 bases, with 10 bases left in between. Germline V lookup: CDR1 MGHRA, CDR2 YSYEKL. The CDR3 sequence is 12 residues long. The sort gate was single viable CD3+CD4+CD8-CD45RO+ cells for memory CD4+ T cells. Donors' CMV status reflects serum IgG against pp150, pp28, p38, p52. TCRdb's table, derived via immunoSEQ multiplex PCR, lists solely in-frame clones and lacks some. The table has about 47,000 clones, about 74% seen once. Study outcomes and limitations: 67 of 164 known CMV-associated TCRbeta sequences appeared in CD4+ memory.

This clone ranks as medium-sized. Its antigen is as yet unknown. The chain joins TRBV4-1 to TRBJ1-1; tentative D call: TRBD1 (5 bases). The TCR was taken from an adult in good health and CMV-seropositive. The sample consisted of memory CD4+ T cells from blood. The CDR3 DNA is TGCGCCAGCAGCCACTTTAACAGGGAAGCTTTCTTT. It yields the protein CASSHFNREAFF.